This T cell receptor (beta chain) emerged from a study of neurological immune-mediated disorders. There are many counts of this clonotype. The antigen is unknown. TCRdb fed the 5' RACE reads into MiXCR, producing one record per CDR3 protein. The sample has roughly 36,000 distinct CDR3 sequences, 6.5% to 8.5% seen once. This CDR3 has 13 residues. The germline CDR1 and CDR2 sequences are MNHEY and SMNVEV (reference sequence). The junction had 5 bases not matched to a gene; V was cut back by 6 bases and J by 8 bases. For sorted libraries, the input was roughly 1 million CD4+ or CD8+ T cells. Study-level results: Across subjects, expanded clones had no CDR3 amino acid sequences in common, pointing to private repertoires in all groups.

J is TRBJ2-1 and V is TRBV27, with 9 bases identical to TRBD1. The TCR was taken from a man aged 45 to 65 in good health. The sequenced material came from CD4+ T cells from blood. The CDR3 nucleotides are TGTGCCAGCAGCGTACAGGGGGCTTATGAGCAGTTCTTC. It specifies CASSVQGAYEQFF.